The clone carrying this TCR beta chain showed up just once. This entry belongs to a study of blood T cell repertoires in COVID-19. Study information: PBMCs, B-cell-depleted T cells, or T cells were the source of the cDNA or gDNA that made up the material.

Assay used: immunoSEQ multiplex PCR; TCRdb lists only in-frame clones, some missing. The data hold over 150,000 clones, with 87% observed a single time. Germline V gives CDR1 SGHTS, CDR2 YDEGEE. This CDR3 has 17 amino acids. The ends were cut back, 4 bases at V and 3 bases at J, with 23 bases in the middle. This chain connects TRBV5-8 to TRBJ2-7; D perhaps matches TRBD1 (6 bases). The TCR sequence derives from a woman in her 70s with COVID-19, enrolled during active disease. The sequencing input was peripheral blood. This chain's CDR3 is CASSTNLQGPQVYEQYF. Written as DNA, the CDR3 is TGTGCCAGCAGCACTAACTTACAGGGTCCCCAGGTCTACGAGCAGTACTTC.